Each of the 8 T cell receptor beta chains below was sequenced from the same sample in a study of shared clonotypes between healthy human individuals. Profiling relied on immunoSEQ multiplex PCR, and the TCRdb table lists in-frame clones only, not all of them. Found here are fewer than 650,000 clones, around three quarters of them singletons; the top ten hold more than 10%. Sequenced material: PBMCs. The receptors were gathered from a middle-aged woman in good health. Some clones in this sample may be carry-over from other donors' samples.

In this sample, this clone turned up a few times. This sequence joins TRBV15 and TRBJ1-2; D remains unclear. Germline CDR1 reads LNHNV; CDR2 reads YYDKDF (reference sequence). The CDR3 length is 14 residues. V was cut by 3 bases and J by 8 bases, with 16 bases left in between. The CDR3 DNA reads TGTGCCACCAGCAGTTCATGGGGAAGGAGGGGCTACACCTTC. Translation gives CATSSSWGRRGYTF.

For this clone: A clone one base away is much larger, so this may be a read error. The V gene is TRBV7-9, the J gene TRBJ1-1; no firm D call. The germline gives CDR1 SEHNR, CDR2 FQNEAQ (reference sequence). V lost 2 bases, J lost 4 bases, and 2 bases lay in between. CDR3 length equals 11 residues. CDR3 nucleotide sequence: TGTGCCAGCAGCTTAATCACTGAAGCTTTCTTT. Translated, it gives CASSLITEAFF.

There are a few counts of this clone. V usage is TRBV10-3 and J usage is TRBJ1-2, with D unresolved. V lost 10 bases and J 5 bases, leaving 17 bases between the germline ends. This CDR3 spans 13 amino acids. Looked up from germline, CDR1 is ENHRY and CDR2 is SYGVKD. In DNA form, the CDR3 reads TGTGCCACCCGCGGGATGGGCCCGTATGGCTACACCTTC. Its protein product is CATRGMGPYGYTF.

The chain links TRBV4-1 to TRBJ2-1, with TRBD1 identical over 8 bases. This CDR3 contains 14 residues. V gave up 4 bases and J gave up 8 bases; unmatched junction bases: 7. Germline V gives CDR1 MGHRA, CDR2 YSYEKL. The CDR3 here is CASSRGQALDEQFF. The CDR3 DNA sequence: TGCGCCAGCAGCCGGGGACAGGCCCTCGATGAGCAGTTCTTC.

The chain is built from TRBV19 and TRBJ2-2; D is perhaps TRBD2 (5 bases). Trimming removed 1 base at V and 7 bases at J, with 7 bases between. This CDR3 is 13 amino acids long. In germline, CDR1 is LNHDA, CDR2 SQIVND (reference sequence). The CDR3 spells CASSIGGGGELFF. In nucleotides, the CDR3 is TGTGCCAGTAGTATAGGAGGAGGCGGGGAGCTGTTTTTT.

The chain couples TRBV5-4 to TRBJ2-5, with no clear D. Germline V CDR1 and CDR2: SGHNT, YYREEE (reference sequence). CDR3 length: 11 residues. The germline V and J ends were trimmed by 5 bases and 1 base, with 3 bases remaining between them. The CDR3 nucleotides read TGTGCCAGCAGATCCCAAGAGACCCAGTACTTC. Protein: CASRSQETQYF.

The V gene is TRBV5-1, the J gene TRBJ1-4; D is undetermined. Germline CDR1 SGHRS, CDR2 YFSETQ. V shed 5 bases and J shed 5 bases, with 13 bases lying between them. The CDR3 sequence is 14 residues long. CDR3 in amino acids: CASSISGDNEKLFF. CDR3 bases: TGCGCCAGCAGTATATCGGGTGACAATGAAAAACTGTTTTTT.

This chain links TRBV7-2 with TRBJ1-5; D gene uncertain. CDR3 length: 15 residues. Per the germline V gene, CDR1 is SGHTA and CDR2 is FQGNSA. Trimming cost V 1 base and J 1 base, with 8 bases left between them. In DNA form, the CDR3 reads TGTGCCAGCAGCTTAGTGCGTGGGAGCAATCAGCCCCAGCATTTT. This encodes CASSLVRGSNQPQHF.